This entry features one TCR beta chain sequence. Other DNA sequences in the sample encode the same CDR3. No alpha-beta pairing information exists for these sequences. Repertoires were generated with immunoSEQ multiplex PCR, while TCRdb's copy carries only in-frame clones and drops some. The sample carries around 50,000 clones, over 75% recorded once. This sample is part of a study of T cells in tuberculosis. Study-level points and caveats: The stringent gate may have excluded weak CD1B-GMM tetramer binders.

After thawing and overnight rest, PBMC were stained with GMM-loaded CD1B tetramer, viability dye and anti-CD3 for sorting. C32 glucose monomycolate from Rhodococcus equi was loaded onto the CD1B tetramers. Germline V gene sequence: CDR1 LNHDA, CDR2 SQIVND (reference sequence). The CDR3 runs 14 residues. V was shortened by 1 base and J by 13 bases, with 14 bases between the two germline ends. The sample consisted of CD1b-GMM tetramer-negative cells sorted from PBMCs. The TCR was taken from an adult woman with latent tuberculosis. The chain uses TRBV19 and TRBJ1-6, with D uncertain. The CDR3 sequence is CASSIGGTSSPLHF. CDR3 nucleotides: TGTGCCAGTAGTATAGGCGGTACATCTTCCCCCCTCCACTTT.